This T cell receptor (beta chain) was documented in a study of blood T cell repertoires in COVID-19. At the level of the study: T cells, B-cell-depleted T cells, or PBMCs supplied cDNA or gDNA.

Here immunoSEQ multiplex PCR was the method, and the copy in TCRdb shows in-frame clones only, minus some. The repertoire has a few hundred thousand clones, about 91% of them found once; the top ten carry about 2.5%. The sequenced sample consisted of peripheral blood. This sequence was found in a person between 18 and 30 years old with COVID-19, enrolled during active disease.

The chain's CDR3 is CASSSRGAADTQYF. The CDR3 nucleotides are TGCGCCAGCAGTTCCAGGGGGGCGGCAGATACGCAGTATTTT. The chain is built from TRBV5-1 and TRBJ2-3; perhaps TRBD1 as D (7 bases). The CDR3 covers 14 residues. Germline CDR1 SGHRS, CDR2 YFSETQ. The V end was cut by 5 bases, the J end by 4 bases, with 14 bases between. The whole variable domain, filled in from reference TRBV5-1 and TRBJ2-3, reads KAGVTQTPRYLIKTRGQQVTLSCSPISGHRSVSWYQQTPGQGLQFLFEYFSETQRNKGNFPGRFSGRQFSNSRSEMNVSTLELGDSALYLCASSSRGAADTQYFGPGTRLTVL.